Only one count was recorded for the clone carrying this TCR beta chain. While infection was still active, Seattle patients were enrolled and then followed longitudinally. The sample comes from a study of blood T cell repertoires in COVID-19. As for the study in general: COVID-19 samples collected from the United States, Italy and Spain covered acute and convalescent phases.

Authors' data handling: Reference gene primer amplification yielded estimated nucleated cell counts. TCRdb's copy holds only in-frame clones and misses some; the assay was immunoSEQ multiplex PCR. That table gives V, J and clone size, and the DNA gave D and trimming. The profile shows about 410,000 clones, around nine tenths of them singletons. The V gene lost 1 base and the J gene lost 5 bases, with 14 bases spanning the gap. This CDR3 has 15 residues. From germline, CDR1 is SGHTA and CDR2 FQGNSA. The sample comprised peripheral blood. This sequence was found in a woman between 35 and 50 years old with COVID-19, enrolled during active disease. This rearrangement joins TRBV7-2 to TRBJ1-2; D unclear. This chain's CDR3 is CASSLVSGEGYGYTF. As DNA, the CDR3 is TGTGCCAGCAGCTTAGTATCCGGGGAGGGTTATGGCTACACCTTC. The full variable domain, rest sourced from reference TRBV7-2 and TRBJ1-2, is GAGVSQSPSNKVTEKGKDVELRCDPISGHTALYWYRQSLGQGLEFLIYFQGNSAPDKSGLPSDRFSAERTGGSVSTLTIQRTQQEDSAVYLCASSLVSGEGYGYTFGSGTRLTVV.